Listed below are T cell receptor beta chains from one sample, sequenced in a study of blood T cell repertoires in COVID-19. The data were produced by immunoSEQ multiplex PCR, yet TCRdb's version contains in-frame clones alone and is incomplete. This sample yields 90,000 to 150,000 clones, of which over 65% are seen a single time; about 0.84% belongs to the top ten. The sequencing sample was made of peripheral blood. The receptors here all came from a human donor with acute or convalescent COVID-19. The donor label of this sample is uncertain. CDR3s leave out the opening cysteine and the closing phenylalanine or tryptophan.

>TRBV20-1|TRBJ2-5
SATGSETQY
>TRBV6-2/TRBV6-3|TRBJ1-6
ASSSLGSPLH
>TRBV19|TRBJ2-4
ASSIDGASVNIQY
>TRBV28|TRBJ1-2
ASSSPEPTRGSGYT
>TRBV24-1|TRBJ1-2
ATSEGTGGVDGYT
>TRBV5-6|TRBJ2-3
ASSTAGTSGGGTDTQY
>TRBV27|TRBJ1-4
ASMQDRGREKLF
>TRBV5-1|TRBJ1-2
ASSLEPITGGLYGYT
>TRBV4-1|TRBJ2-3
ASSREPGQGSADTQY
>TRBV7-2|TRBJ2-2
ASSLGQGAWNTGELF
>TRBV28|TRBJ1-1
ASSSLTETLQNTEAF
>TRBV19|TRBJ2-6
AKPRTVSGANVLT
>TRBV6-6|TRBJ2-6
ASSPGGSGANVLT
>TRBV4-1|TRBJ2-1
ASSQSLGFGSYNEQF
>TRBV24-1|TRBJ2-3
ATSDARGITDTQY
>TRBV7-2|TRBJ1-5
ASSLQHSSNQPQH
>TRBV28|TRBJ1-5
ASSPRGGIQPQH
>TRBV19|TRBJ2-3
ASSIRASGADTQY
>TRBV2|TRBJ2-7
ASKVRGLVLSYEQY
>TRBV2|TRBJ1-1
ASKRLQRVSEAF
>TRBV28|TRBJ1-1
ASSTLRGMNTEAF
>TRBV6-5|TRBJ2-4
ASTGRRNIQY
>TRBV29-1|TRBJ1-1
SSRGRSNTEAF